Each of the 8 T cell receptor beta chains below was sequenced from the same sample in a study of T cells in Graves' hyperthyroidism and ophthalmopathy. Amplification of TCR beta CDR3 regions used RNA as the template. Primed by the HTBI set, a first-round RT-PCR was run on the TCR CDR3. In TCRdb, the multiplex PCR reads were re-called with MiXCR into one record per CDR3 protein. The profile covers approximately 690,000 distinct CDR3 sequences, with about 14% appearing a single time and roughly an eighth taken by the ten largest. The sequenced material came from blood. The source of these receptors is a woman in her 50s with Graves' ophthalmopathy.

This chain joins TRBV11-2 and TRBJ2-5; TRBD1 might be the D (6 bases). Germline V gives CDR1 SGHAT, CDR2 FQNNGV. The CDR3 is 15 amino acids. V was pared by 1 base and J by 2 bases, with 11 bases between. The chain's CDR3 is CASSLVYRAQETQYF. The CDR3 DNA reads as TGTGCCAGCAGCTTAGTCTACAGGGCTCAAGAGACCCAGTACTTC. The whole variable domain, remainder taken from reference TRBV11-2 and TRBJ2-5, is EAGVAQSPRYKIIEKRQSVAFWCNPISGHATLYWYQQILGQGPKLLIQFQNNGVVDDSQLPKDRFSAERLKGVDSTLKIQPAKLEDSAVYLCASSLVYRAQETQYFGPGTRLLVL.

This clonotype was seen ten or more times. The chain couples TRBV7-3 to TRBJ2-7, with D maybe TRBD1 (8 bases). The V gene's germline CDR1 is SGHTA and CDR2 FQGTGA. The CDR3 extends over 15 amino acids. Deletions cut 5 bases from V and 4 bases from J, with 18 bases between. As DNA, the CDR3 is TGTGCCAGCAGCATCACAGGGGGGGTTCGGTACGAGCAGTACTTC. This translates into CASSITGGVRYEQYF.

V gene TRBV13 combines with J gene TRBJ1-1; the D gene is possibly TRBD1 (6 bases). The CDR3 is 15 amino acids. V was shortened by 0 bases and J by 4 bases, with 12 bases between the two germline ends. Germline CDR1 PRHDT, CDR2 FYEKMQ (reference sequence). The CDR3 region is CASSLGLTRGTEAFF. The CDR3 DNA reads as TGTGCCAGCAGCTTAGGCCTTACCAGGGGCACTGAAGCTTTCTTT.

The CDR3 is CASSSHSGLAGTADTQYF. DNA for the CDR3: TGTGCCAGCAGTTCCCATAGTGGGCTAGCGGGAACTGCAGATACGCAGTATTTT. The V and J genes are TRBV12-3 or TRBV12-4 and TRBJ2-3; 9 bases match TRBD2. This CDR3 is 18 amino acids long. V lost 4 bases to trimming and J lost 4 bases; unmatched junction nucleotides: 15.

This clonotype has at least ten counts. This rearrangement joins TRBV7-3 to TRBJ1-1; perhaps TRBD1 as D (5 bases). The germline V gene has CDR1 SGHTA and CDR2 FQGTGA. This CDR3 has 13 amino acids. V gave up 3 bases and J gave up 4 bases, with 9 bases separating them. CDR3 amino acids: CASSFGGPTEAFF. The CDR3 bases are TGTGCCAGCAGCTTTGGGGGTCCCACTGAAGCTTTCTTT.

CDR3 sequence (DNA): TGTGCCAGCAGCTCCCTGAGGGGGGACCCCTACGAGCAGTACTTC. This sequence encodes CASSSLRGDPYEQYF. The V gene is TRBV7-6, the J gene TRBJ2-7, with D perhaps being TRBD1 or TRBD2 (6 bases each). V gave up 4 bases and J gave up 2 bases, with 15 bases separating them. The CDR3 has 15 residues. CDR1 and CDR2 from the germline V gene are SGHVS and FNYEAQ.

In this sample, this clonotype turned up many times. The rearrangement uses TRBV7-2 and TRBJ1-2, with unresolved D. The CDR3 totals 16 residues. Germline CDR1 reads SGHTA; CDR2 reads FQGNSA. V lost 1 base, J lost 5 bases, and 17 bases lay in between. The CDR3 nucleotides are TGTGCCAGCAGCTTAGTGTCGCCCGACTGGGAGTATGGCTACACCTTC. It translates to CASSLVSPDWEYGYTF.

This clonotype occurred a few times. The V call is TRBV7-8, the J call TRBJ1-1, with unresolved D. With 4 bases removed from V and 1 base from J, the gap between germline ends came to 10 bases. This CDR3 has 14 residues. CDR1 and CDR2 from the germline V gene are SGHVS and FQNEAQ. The CDR3 bases are TGTGCCAGCAGCTCCCCCGCAGGGAACACTGAAGCTTTCTTT. Translating gives CASSSPAGNTEAFF.